A selection of T cell receptor beta chains follows, all from one sample in a study of shared clonotypes between healthy human individuals. Generated by immunoSEQ multiplex PCR, the TCRdb table keeps only in-frame clones and is missing some. The profile covers about 110,000 clones, with more than 65% appearing a single time and roughly 22% taken by the ten largest. The specimen was memory CD8+ T cells sorted from blood. The receptors were sampled from a woman aged 25 to 39 in good health. Both conserved end residues are part of each CDR3. Each record gives: CDR3 length, V gene, D gene, clone size, J gene, CDR3 protein, CDR3 DNA. The D gene is left open where the match is weak. Part of the rows lack a size; the others show once, few, many or a class for expanded clones.

len: 12
v_gene: TRBV2
d_gene: NA
abundance: few
j_gene: TRBJ2-7
CDR3aa: CAGGTVSYEQYF
CDR3nt: TGTGCCGGGGGGACAGTTTCCTACGAGCAGTACTTC

len: 17
v_gene: TRBV4-1
d_gene: NA
abundance: NA
j_gene: TRBJ1-4
CDR3aa: CASSQVWGGEANEKLFF
CDR3nt: TGCGCCAGCAGCCAAGTCTGGGGGGGCGAGGCTAATGAAAAACTGTTTTTT

len: 12
v_gene: TRBV10-3
d_gene: NA
abundance: NA
j_gene: TRBJ2-3
CDR3aa: CAISEITDTQYF
CDR3nt: TGTGCCATCAGCGAAATTACAGATACGCAGTATTTT

len: 15
v_gene: TRBV4-1
d_gene: TRBD2
abundance: NA
j_gene: TRBJ2-2
CDR3aa: CASRWGGVSTGELFF
CDR3nt: TGCGCCAGCAGATGGGGGGGAGTATCCACCGGGGAGCTGTTTTTT

len: 17
v_gene: TRBV28
d_gene: TRBD1
abundance: NA
j_gene: TRBJ2-7
CDR3aa: CASSAGTAKRFSYEQYF
CDR3nt: TGTGCCAGCAGCGCCGGGACAGCGAAGAGATTTTCTTACGAGCAGTACTTC

len: 15
v_gene: TRBV19
d_gene: TRBD1
abundance: NA
j_gene: TRBJ1-1
CDR3aa: CASRHGQGANTEAFF
CDR3nt: TGTGCCAGTAGACACGGACAGGGGGCGAACACTGAAGCTTTCTTT

len: 11
v_gene: TRBV28
d_gene: NA
abundance: NA
j_gene: TRBJ1-1
CDR3aa: CASMGLRPAFF
CDR3nt: TGTGCCAGCATGGGCCTTCGGCCGGCTTTCTTT

len: 15
v_gene: TRBV15
d_gene: NA
abundance: few
j_gene: TRBJ2-7
CDR3aa: CATSRDRGVSYEQYF
CDR3nt: TGTGCCACCAGCAGAGATCGGGGTGTGAGCTACGAGCAGTACTTC

len: 15
v_gene: TRBV27
d_gene: NA
abundance: NA
j_gene: TRBJ2-1
CDR3aa: CASSLGVSGEDEQFF
CDR3nt: TGTGCCAGCAGTCTCGGAGTCTCGGGGGAAGATGAGCAGTTCTTC

len: 14
v_gene: TRBV6-5
d_gene: TRBD1
abundance: few
j_gene: TRBJ2-7
CDR3aa: CASSYGQGVSEQYF
CDR3nt: TGTGCCAGCAGTTACGGACAGGGTGTCAGCGAGCAGTACTTC

len: 13
v_gene: TRBV16
d_gene: NA
abundance: NA
j_gene: TRBJ1-1
CDR3aa: CASSPRRSPEAFF
CDR3nt: TGTGCCAGCAGCCCCCGCAGGAGCCCTGAAGCTTTCTTT

len: 17
v_gene: TRBV28
d_gene: NA
abundance: NA
j_gene: TRBJ2-3
CDR3aa: CASSPWTPDEGTDTQYF
CDR3nt: TGTGCCAGCAGTCCATGGACTCCGGACGAGGGCACAGATACGCAGTATTTT

len: 17
v_gene: TRBV10-3
d_gene: TRBD2
abundance: many
j_gene: TRBJ2-7
CDR3aa: CAIRDSGTSGGTYEQYF
CDR3nt: TGTGCCATCAGAGATTCCGGGACTAGCGGGGGTACCTACGAGCAGTACTTC

len: 14
v_gene: TRBV5-1
d_gene: NA
abundance: NA
j_gene: TRBJ2-1
CDR3aa: CASSAGSSYNEQFF
CDR3nt: TGCGCCAGCAGCGCCGGGAGTTCCTACAATGAGCAGTTCTTC